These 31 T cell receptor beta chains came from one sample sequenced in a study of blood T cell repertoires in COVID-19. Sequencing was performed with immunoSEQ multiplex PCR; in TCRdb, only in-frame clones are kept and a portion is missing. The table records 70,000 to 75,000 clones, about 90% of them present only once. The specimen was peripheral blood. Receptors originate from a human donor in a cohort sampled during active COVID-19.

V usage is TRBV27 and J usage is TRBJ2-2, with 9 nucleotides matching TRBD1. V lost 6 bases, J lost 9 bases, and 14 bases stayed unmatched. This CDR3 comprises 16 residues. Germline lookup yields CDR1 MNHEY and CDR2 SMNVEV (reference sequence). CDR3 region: CASRTTGTGIFRELFF. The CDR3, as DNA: TGTGCCAGCAGAACTACCGGGACAGGGATCTTTCGGGAGCTGTTTTTT.

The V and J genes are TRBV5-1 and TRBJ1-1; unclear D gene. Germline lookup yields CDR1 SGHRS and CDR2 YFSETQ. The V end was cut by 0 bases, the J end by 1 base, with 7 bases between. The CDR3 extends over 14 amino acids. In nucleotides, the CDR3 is TGCGCCAGCAGCTTGGGAGGCCCGAACACTGAAGCTTTCTTT. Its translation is CASSLGGPNTEAFF. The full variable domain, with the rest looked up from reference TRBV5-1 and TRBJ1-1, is KAGVTQTPRYLIKTRGQQVTLSCSPISGHRSVSWYQQTPGQGLQFLFEYFSETQRNKGNFPGRFSGRQFSNSRSEMNVSTLELGDSALYLCASSLGGPNTEAFFGQGTRLTVV.

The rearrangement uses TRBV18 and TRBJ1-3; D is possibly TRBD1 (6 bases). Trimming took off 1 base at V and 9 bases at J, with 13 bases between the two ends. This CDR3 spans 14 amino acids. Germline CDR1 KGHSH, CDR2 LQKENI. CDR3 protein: CASSPRDIQGTIYF. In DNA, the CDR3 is TGTGCCAGCTCACCACGGGACATACAAGGCACCATATATTTT.

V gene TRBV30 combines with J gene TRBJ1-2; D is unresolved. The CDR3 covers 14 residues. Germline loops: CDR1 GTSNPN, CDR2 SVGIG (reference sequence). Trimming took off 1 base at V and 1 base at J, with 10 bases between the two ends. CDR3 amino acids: CAWSGGPVNYGYTF. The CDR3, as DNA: TGTGCCTGGAGTGGAGGTCCTGTTAACTATGGCTACACCTTC.

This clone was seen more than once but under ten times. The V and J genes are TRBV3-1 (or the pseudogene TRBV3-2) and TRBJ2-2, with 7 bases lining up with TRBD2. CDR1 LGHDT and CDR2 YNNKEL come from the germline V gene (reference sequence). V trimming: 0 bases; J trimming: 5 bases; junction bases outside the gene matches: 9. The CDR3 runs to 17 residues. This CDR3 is CASSQDGREAGTGELFF. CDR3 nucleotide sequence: TGTGCCAGCAGCCAAGACGGCCGGGAGGCGGGTACCGGGGAGCTGTTTTTT.

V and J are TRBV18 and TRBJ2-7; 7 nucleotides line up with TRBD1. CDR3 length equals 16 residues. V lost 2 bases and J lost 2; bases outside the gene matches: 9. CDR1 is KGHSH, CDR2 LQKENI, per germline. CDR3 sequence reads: CASSPGQLGTAYEQYF. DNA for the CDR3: TGTGCCAGCTCACCAGGGCAACTCGGGACAGCCTACGAGCAGTACTTC.

CDR3 region: CASSIGPPPDEQYF. In nucleotides, the CDR3 is TGCGCCAGCAGCATCGGTCCACCTCCTGACGAGCAGTACTTC. The chain uses TRBV5-1 and TRBJ2-7; D gene unclear. CDR3 length: 14 amino acids. V gave up 4 bases and J gave up 5 bases, with 16 bases separating them. Germline assignment: CDR1 SGHRS and CDR2 YFSETQ.

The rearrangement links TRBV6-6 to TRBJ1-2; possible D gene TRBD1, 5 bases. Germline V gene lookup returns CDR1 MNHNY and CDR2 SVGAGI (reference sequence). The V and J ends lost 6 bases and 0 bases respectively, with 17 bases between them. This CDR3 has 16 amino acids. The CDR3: CASRLQRGGANYGYTF. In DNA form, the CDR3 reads TGTGCCAGCAGGCTACAAAGGGGCGGGGCTAACTATGGCTACACCTTC.

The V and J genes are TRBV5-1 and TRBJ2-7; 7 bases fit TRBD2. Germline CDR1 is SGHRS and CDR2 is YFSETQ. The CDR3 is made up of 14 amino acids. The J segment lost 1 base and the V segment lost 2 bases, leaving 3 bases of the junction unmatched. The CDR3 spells CASSFLGGSYEQYF. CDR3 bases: TGCGCCAGCAGCTTCCTGGGGGGGTCCTACGAGCAGTACTTC. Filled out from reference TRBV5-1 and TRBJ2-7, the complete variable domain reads KAGVTQTPRYLIKTRGQQVTLSCSPISGHRSVSWYQQTPGQGLQFLFEYFSETQRNKGNFPGRFSGRQFSNSRSEMNVSTLELGDSALYLCASSFLGGSYEQYFGPGTRLTVT.

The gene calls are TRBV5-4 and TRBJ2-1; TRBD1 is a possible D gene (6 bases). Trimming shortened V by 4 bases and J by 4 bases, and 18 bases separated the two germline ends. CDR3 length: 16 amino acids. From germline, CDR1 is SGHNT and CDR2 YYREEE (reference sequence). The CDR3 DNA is TGTGCCAGCAGCGCCCCCTCGGACAGCTTGTACAATGAGCAGTTCTTC. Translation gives CASSAPSDSLYNEQFF.

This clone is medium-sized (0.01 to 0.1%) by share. The CDR3 region is CASSGAGENNEQFF. The CDR3 DNA is TGTGCCAGCAGTGGAGCGGGAGAAAACAATGAGCAGTTCTTC. The chain has TRBV6-4 and TRBJ2-1, with 8 bases aligning to TRBD2. The V segment lost 4 bases and the J segment 5 bases; nucleotides outside the gene matches: 4. CDR3 size: 14 residues. CDR1 and CDR2 from the germline V gene are MRHNA and SNTAGT.

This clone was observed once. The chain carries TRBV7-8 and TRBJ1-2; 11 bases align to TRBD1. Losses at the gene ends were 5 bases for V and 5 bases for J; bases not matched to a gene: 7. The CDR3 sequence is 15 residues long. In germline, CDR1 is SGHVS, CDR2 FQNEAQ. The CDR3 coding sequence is TGTGCCAGCAGCCAGAGGACAGGGGGCTGGTATGGCTACACCTTC. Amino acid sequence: CASSQRTGGWYGYTF.

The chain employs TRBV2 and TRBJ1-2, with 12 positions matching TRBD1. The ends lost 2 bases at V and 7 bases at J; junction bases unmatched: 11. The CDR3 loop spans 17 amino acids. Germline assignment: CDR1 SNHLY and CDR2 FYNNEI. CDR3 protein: CASSEKTGTGGAVGYTF. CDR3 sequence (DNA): TGTGCCAGCAGTGAAAAAACCGGGACAGGGGGCGCGGTTGGCTACACCTTC.

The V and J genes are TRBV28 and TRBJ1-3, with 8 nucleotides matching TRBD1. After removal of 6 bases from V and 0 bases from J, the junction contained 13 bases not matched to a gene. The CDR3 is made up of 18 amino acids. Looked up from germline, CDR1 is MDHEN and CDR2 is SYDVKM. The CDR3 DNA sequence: TGTGCCAGCAGCTCTCCGGGACAGGACCACCACTCTGGAAACACCATATATTTT. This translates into CASSSPGQDHHSGNTIYF.

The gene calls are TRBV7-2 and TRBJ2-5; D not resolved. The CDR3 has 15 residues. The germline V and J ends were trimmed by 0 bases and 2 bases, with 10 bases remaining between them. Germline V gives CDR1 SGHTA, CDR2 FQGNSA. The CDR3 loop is CASSLAGSSQETQYF. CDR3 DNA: TGTGCCAGCAGCTTAGCGGGCAGTAGTCAAGAGACCCAGTACTTC.

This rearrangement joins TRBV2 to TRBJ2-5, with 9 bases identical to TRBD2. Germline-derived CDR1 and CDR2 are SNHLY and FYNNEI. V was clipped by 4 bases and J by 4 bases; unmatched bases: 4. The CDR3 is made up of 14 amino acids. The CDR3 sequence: CASSVLAGRETQYF. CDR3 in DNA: TGTGCCAGCAGTGTCCTAGCGGGGCGAGAGACCCAGTACTTC.

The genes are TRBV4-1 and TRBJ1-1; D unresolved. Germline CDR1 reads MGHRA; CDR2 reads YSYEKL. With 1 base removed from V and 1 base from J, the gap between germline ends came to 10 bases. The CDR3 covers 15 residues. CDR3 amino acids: CASSQGQAGNTEAFF. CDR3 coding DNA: TGCGCCAGCAGCCAAGGGCAGGCGGGGAACACTGAAGCTTTCTTT.

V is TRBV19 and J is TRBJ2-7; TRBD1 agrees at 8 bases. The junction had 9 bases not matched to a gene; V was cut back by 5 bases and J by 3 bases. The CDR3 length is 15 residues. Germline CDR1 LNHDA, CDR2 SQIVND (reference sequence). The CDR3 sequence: CASSPLQGGGYEQYF. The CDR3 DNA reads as TGTGCCAGTAGTCCACTACAGGGGGGAGGCTACGAGCAGTACTTC. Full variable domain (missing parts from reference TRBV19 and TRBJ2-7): DGGITQSPKYLFRKEGQNVTLSCEQNLNHDAMYWYRQDPGQGLRLIYYSQIVNDFQKGDIAEGYSVSREKKESFPLTVTSAQKNPTAFYLCASSPLQGGGYEQYFGPGTRLTVT.

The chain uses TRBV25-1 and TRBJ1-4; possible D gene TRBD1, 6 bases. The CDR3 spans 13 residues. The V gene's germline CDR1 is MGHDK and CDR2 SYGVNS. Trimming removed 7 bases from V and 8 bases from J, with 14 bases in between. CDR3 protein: CASTPGDSEKLFF. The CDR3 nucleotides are TGTGCCAGCACCCCAGGGGATTCGGAAAAACTGTTTTTT.

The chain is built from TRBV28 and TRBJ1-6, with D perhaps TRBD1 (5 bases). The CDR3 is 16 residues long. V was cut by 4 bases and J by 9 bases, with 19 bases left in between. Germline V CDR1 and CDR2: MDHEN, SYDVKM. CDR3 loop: CASSSLGQGSRSPLHF. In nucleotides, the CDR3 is TGTGCCAGCAGTTCGTTAGGGCAGGGATCACGTTCACCCCTCCACTTT.

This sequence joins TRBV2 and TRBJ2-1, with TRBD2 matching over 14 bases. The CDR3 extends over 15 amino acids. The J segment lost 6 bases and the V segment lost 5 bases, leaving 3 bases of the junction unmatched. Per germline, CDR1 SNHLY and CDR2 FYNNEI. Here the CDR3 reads CASSFGTSGSNEQFF. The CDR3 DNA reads TGTGCCAGCAGTTTCGGGACTAGCGGGAGCAATGAGCAGTTCTTC.

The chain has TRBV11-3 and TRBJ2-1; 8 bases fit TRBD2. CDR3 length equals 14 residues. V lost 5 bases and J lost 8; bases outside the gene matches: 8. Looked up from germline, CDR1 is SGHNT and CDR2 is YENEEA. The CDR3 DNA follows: TGTGCCAGCAGCCAGAACAGCGGGAGAGATGAGCAGTTCTTC. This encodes CASSQNSGRDEQFF.

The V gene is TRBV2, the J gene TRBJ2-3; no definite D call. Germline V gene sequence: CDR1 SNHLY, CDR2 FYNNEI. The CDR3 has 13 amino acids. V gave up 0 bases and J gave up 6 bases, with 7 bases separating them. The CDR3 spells CASSEALGDTQYF. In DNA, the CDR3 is TGTGCCAGCAGTGAAGCGCTTGGCGATACGCAGTATTTT.

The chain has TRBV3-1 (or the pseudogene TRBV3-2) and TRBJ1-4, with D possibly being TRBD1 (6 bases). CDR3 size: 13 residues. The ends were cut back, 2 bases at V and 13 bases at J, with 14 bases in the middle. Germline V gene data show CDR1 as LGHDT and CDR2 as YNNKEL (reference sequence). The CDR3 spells CASSQFRDTGLFF. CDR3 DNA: TGTGCCAGCAGCCAATTCCGGGACACGGGACTGTTTTTT.

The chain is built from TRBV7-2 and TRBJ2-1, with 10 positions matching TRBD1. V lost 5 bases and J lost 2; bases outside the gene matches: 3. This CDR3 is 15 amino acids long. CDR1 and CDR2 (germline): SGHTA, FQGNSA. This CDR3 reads CASSQDRGTYNEQFF. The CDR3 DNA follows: TGTGCCAGCAGCCAGGACAGGGGGACCTACAATGAGCAGTTCTTC. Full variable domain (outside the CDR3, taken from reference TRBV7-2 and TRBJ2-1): GAGVSQSPSNKVTEKGKDVELRCDPISGHTALYWYRQSLGQGLEFLIYFQGNSAPDKSGLPSDRFSAERTGGSVSTLTIQRTQQEDSAVYLCASSQDRGTYNEQFFGPGTRLTVL.

The CDR3 nucleotides read TGTGCCAGCAGCCCCCGTGAAGGCACAGCTAACTATGGCTACACCTTC. Amino acids: CASSPREGTANYGYTF. The chain has TRBV5-4 and TRBJ1-2; D is uncertain. Deletions cut 4 bases from V and 0 bases from J, with 16 bases between. Germline V gives CDR1 SGHNT, CDR2 YYREEE (reference sequence). The CDR3 has 16 amino acids.

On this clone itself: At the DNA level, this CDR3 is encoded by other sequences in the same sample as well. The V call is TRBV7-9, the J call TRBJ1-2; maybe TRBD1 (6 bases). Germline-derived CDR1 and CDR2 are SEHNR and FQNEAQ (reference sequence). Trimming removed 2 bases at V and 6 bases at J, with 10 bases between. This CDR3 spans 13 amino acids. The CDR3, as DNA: TGTGCCAGCAGCTTAAACAGGGTCCATGGCTACACCTTC. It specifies CASSLNRVHGYTF.

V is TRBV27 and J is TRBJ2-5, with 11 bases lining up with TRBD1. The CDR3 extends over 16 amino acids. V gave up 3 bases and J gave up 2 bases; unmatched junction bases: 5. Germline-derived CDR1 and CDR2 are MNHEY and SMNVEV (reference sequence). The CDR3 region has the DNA TGTGCCAGCAGTTTCCGGGACAGGGGGAAGCAAGAGACCCAGTACTTC. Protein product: CASSFRDRGKQETQYF.

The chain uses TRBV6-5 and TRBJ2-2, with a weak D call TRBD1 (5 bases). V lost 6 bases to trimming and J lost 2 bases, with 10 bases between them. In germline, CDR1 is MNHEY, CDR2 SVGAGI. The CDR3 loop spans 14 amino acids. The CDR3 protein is CASRTAINTGELFF. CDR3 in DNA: TGTGCCAGCAGGACAGCCATCAACACCGGGGAGCTGTTTTTT.

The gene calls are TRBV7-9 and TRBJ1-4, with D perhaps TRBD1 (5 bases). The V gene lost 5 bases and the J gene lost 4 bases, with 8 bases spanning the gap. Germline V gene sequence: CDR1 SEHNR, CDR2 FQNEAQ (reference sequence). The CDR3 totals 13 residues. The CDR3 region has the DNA TGTGCCAGCAGCGCCGGGGGTAATGAAAAACTGTTTTTT. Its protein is CASSAGGNEKLFF. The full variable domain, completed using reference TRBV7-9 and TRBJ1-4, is DTGVSQNPRHKITKRGQNVTFRCDPISEHNRLYWYRQTLGQGPEFLTYFQNEAQLEKSRLLSDRFSAERPKGSFSTLEIQRTEQGDSAMYLCASSAGGNEKLFFGSGTQLSVL.

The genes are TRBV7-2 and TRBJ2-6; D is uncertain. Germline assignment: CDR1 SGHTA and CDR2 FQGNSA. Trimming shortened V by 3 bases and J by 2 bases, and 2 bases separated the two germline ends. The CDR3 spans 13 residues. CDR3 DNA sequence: TGTGCCAGCAGCTTCGCTGGGGCCAACGTCCTGACTTTC. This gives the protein CASSFAGANVLTF.